The clone carrying this T cell receptor (beta chain) is a singleton in its sample. Generated by immunoSEQ multiplex PCR, the TCRdb table keeps only in-frame clones and is missing some. This table has roughly 710,000 clones, 80% to 90% appearing once. This sample was taken from a study of shared T cell receptors in the human thymus. Germline V gives CDR1 SGHRS, CDR2 YFSETQ. The CDR3 contains 16 residues. The V gene end was trimmed by 4 bases and the J gene end by 8 bases; junction bases not matched to a gene: 13. The sample also formed part of further work on human thymus T cells.

The TCR originated in a girl less than two years old with a congenital heart defect. This chain joins TRBV5-1 and TRBJ2-1, with 9 bases matching TRBD1. Input material: thymocytes. The CDR3 nucleotides are TGCGCCAGCAGCCCCCTGGTTCGGGACAGGGATGATGAGCAGTTCTTC. This codes for CASSPLVRDRDDEQFF.